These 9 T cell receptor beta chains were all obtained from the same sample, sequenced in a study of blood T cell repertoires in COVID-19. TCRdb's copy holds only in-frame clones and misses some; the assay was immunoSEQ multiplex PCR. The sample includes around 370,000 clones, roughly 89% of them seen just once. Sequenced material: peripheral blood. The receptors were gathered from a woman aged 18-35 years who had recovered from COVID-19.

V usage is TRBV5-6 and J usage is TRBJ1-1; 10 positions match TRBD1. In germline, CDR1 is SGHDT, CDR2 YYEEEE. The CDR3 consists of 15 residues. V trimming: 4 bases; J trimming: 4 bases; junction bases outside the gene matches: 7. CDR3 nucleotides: TGTGCCAGCAGCGGGACAGGGGTGGAGGCCACTGAAGCTTTCTTT. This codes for CASSGTGVEATEAFF.

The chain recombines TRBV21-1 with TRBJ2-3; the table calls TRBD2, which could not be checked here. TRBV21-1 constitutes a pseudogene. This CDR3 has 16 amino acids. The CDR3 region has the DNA TGTGCCAGCAGCAAGATGTTGGCGGGAGGAACAGATACGCAGTATTTT. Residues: CASSKMLAGGTDTQYF.

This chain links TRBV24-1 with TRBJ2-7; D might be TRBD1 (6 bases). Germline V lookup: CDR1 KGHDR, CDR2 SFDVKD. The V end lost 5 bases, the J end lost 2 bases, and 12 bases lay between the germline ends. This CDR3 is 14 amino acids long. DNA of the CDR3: TGTGCCACCAGTGCTCAGGGGTTTACCTACGAGCAGTACGTC. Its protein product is CATSAQGFTYEQYV.

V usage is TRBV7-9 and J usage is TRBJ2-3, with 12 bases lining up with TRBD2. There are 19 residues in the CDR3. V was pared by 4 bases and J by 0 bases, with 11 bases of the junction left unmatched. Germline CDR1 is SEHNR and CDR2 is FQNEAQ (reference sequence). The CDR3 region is CASSSNHTSGGPSTDTQYF. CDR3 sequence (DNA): TGTGCCAGCAGCTCTAACCATACTAGCGGGGGGCCTAGCACAGATACGCAGTATTTT.

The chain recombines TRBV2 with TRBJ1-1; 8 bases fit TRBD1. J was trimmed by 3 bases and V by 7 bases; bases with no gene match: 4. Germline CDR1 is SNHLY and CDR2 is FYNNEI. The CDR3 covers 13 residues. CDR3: CASTQGVDTEAFF. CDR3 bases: TGTGCCAGCACACAGGGGGTTGACACTGAAGCTTTCTTT.

CDR3 DNA sequence: TGTGCCAGCAGCTTCGAGGGACTCCCAGATACGCAGTATTTT. Encoded protein: CASSFEGLPDTQYF. The chain links TRBV7-9 to TRBJ2-3, with D possibly being TRBD2 (6 bases). The CDR3 spans 14 residues. CDR1 SEHNR and CDR2 FQNEAQ come from the germline V gene (reference sequence). The ends were cut back, 3 bases at V and 4 bases at J, with 11 bases in the middle.

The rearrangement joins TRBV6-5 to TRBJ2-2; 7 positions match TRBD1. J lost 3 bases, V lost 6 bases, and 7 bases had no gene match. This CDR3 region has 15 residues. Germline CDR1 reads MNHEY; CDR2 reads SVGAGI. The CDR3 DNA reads TGTGCCAGCAGGACCCGAGACAGGGACACCGGGGAGCTGTTTTTT. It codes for CASRTRDRDTGELFF.

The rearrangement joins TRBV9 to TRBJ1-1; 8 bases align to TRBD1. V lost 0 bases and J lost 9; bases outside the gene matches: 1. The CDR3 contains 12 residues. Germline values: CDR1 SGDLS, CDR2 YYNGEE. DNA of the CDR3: TGTGCCAGCAGCGTAGGGGACAGGAAAGCTTTCTTT. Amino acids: CASSVGDRKAFF.

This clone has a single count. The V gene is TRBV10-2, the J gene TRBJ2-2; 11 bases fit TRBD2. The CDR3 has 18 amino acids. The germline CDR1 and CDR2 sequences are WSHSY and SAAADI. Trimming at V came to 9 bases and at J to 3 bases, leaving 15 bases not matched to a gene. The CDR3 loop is CARGPLAGGPVDTGELFF. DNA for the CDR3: TGCGCCAGGGGACCCTTAGCGGGAGGGCCGGTCGACACCGGGGAGCTGTTTTTT.